Given below is one T cell receptor (beta chain) in context. The data derive from a study of cytomegalovirus exposure and HLA in healthy donors. PCR primers comprised 60 Vbeta and 13 Jbeta primers. TCRdb's copy holds only in-frame clones and misses some; the assay was immunoSEQ multiplex PCR. The sample holds roughly 80,000 clones; approximately 71% are singletons and the top ten take approximately 7.2%. V lost 0 bases, J lost 5 bases, and 2 bases stayed unmatched. The germline V gene has CDR1 SGHRS and CDR2 YFSETQ. The CDR3 loop spans 15 amino acids. This chain joins TRBV5-1 and TRBJ1-4, with 9 bases fitting TRBD1. The clonotype originates from a woman between 40 and 55 years old in good health and CMV-seronegative. Sample: PBMCs. CDR3 loop: CASSLGGTGNEKLFF. CDR3 nucleotides: TGCGCCAGCAGCTTGGGGGGGACAGGGAATGAAAAACTGTTTTTT.